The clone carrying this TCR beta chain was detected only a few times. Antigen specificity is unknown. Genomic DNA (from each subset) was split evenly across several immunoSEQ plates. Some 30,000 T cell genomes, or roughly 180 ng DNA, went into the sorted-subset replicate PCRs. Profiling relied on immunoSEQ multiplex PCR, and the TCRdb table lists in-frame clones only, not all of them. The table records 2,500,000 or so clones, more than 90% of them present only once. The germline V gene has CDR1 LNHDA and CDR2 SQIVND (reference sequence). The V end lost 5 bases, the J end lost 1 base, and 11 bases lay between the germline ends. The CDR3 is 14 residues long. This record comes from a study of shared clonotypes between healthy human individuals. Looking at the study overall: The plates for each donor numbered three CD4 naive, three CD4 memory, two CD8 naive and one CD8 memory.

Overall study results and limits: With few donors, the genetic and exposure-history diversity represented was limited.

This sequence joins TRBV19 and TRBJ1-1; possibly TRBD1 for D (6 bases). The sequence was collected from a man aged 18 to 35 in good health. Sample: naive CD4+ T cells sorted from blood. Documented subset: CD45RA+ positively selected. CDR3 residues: CASSSRGPNTEAFF. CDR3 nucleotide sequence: TGTGCCAGTAGTTCCAGGGGACCGAACACTGAAGCTTTCTTT.